The 7 T cell receptor beta chains in this list originate from one sample, sequenced in a study of blood T cells in healthy people across ages. Then a second PCR, running about 6 to 11 cycles, was carried out with a sample-barcoded 5' primer and a J-beta primer mix. TCRdb independently ran MiXCR on the 5' RACE reads; one entry per CDR3 protein. The table lists around 1.1 million distinct CDR3 sequences, 35% to 45% of them singletons. Sequenced material: blood. The receptors here all came from a man aged 18 to 30 in good health.

V gene TRBV20-1 combines with J gene TRBJ2-1; D is perhaps TRBD2 (5 bases). Trimming removed 0 bases at V and 0 bases at J, with 12 bases between. Per germline, CDR1 DFQATT and CDR2 SNEGSKA (reference sequence). This CDR3 spans 16 amino acids. The CDR3 coding sequence is TGCAGTGCTAGAGATCCCACGGGAAGCTCCTACAATGAGCAGTTCTTC. It encodes CSARDPTGSSYNEQFF.

This clonotype has only a few counts. This chain joins TRBV7-2 and TRBJ1-5, with 7 bases identical to TRBD1. The germline V gene has CDR1 SGHTA and CDR2 FQGNSA. V trimming: 4 bases; J trimming: 4 bases; junction bases outside the gene matches: 10. The CDR3 runs 16 residues. CDR3 sequence reads: CASSSLNWTGNQPQHF. CDR3 DNA sequence: TGTGCCAGCAGCTCCCTGAATTGGACAGGAAATCAGCCCCAGCATTTT.

DNA for the CDR3: TGCAGTGCTAGTCGATCTAGCGGGGCCACAGATACGCAGTATTTT. Protein: CSASRSSGATDTQYF. This sequence joins TRBV20-1 and TRBJ2-3; 9 bases map to TRBD2. There are 15 residues in the CDR3. The germline V gene has CDR1 DFQATT and CDR2 SNEGSKA (reference sequence). J lost 2 bases, V lost 3 bases, and 6 bases had no gene match.

Ten or more counts support this clonotype. The chain recombines TRBV20-1 with TRBJ2-3; D uncertain. The V gene's germline CDR1 is DFQATT and CDR2 SNEGSKA (reference sequence). The CDR3 extends over 12 amino acids. The V gene lost 0 bases and the J gene lost 6 bases, with 7 bases spanning the gap. DNA for the CDR3: TGCAGTGCTAGAGAATCGGGCGATACGCAGTATTTT. It codes for CSARESGDTQYF.

This clonotype was observed a handful of times. The CDR3 nucleotides are TGCAGCGTTGTCCTGCGGGGGGGGTATAGTGAGCAGTTCTTC. Protein sequence: CSVVLRGGYSEQFF. This chain joins TRBV29-1 and TRBJ2-1; 9 bases map to TRBD2. J was trimmed by 9 bases and V by 4 bases; bases with no gene match: 10. CDR1 and CDR2 from the germline V gene are SQVTM and ANQGSEA. CDR3 length: 14 amino acids.

This clonotype was observed once. The chain's CDR3 is CASSIVDSGNTEAFF. The CDR3 DNA follows: TGTGCCAGTAGTATAGTCGACAGTGGGAACACTGAAGCTTTCTTT. The V call is TRBV19, the J call TRBJ1-1; a possible D gene is TRBD1 (5 bases). CDR3 length: 15 residues. The V gene's germline CDR1 is LNHDA and CDR2 SQIVND (reference sequence). Trimming left V 1 base short and J 1 base short, with 10 bases between.

The chain is built from TRBV3-1 and TRBJ2-7; D is unclear. The CDR3 covers 17 residues. The V gene lost 0 bases and the J gene lost 1 base, with 16 bases spanning the gap. Germline values: CDR1 LGHDT, CDR2 YNNKEL (reference sequence). The CDR3 DNA reads TGTGCCAGCAGCCAAGATCAGGCGCTAGGGATGTCCTACGAGCAGTACTTC. Translation: CASSQDQALGMSYEQYF.